Listed here are 16 T cell receptor beta chains from one sample, sequenced in a study of T cell responses to AZD1222 COVID-19 vaccine. Produced via immunoSEQ multiplex PCR; TCRdb's table is partial and in-frame only. The sample lists about 150,000 clones, about 90% occurring once. This material consisted of peripheral blood, taken 28 days after the second AZD1222 dose. These receptor sequences come from an adult who received the AZD1222 COVID-19 vaccine.

The chain couples TRBV6-1 to TRBJ1-4, with TRBD1 identical over 11 bases. Trimming removed 2 bases from V and 5 bases from J; junction bases left unmatched: 7. Germline values: CDR1 MNHNS, CDR2 SASEGT. This CDR3 is built from 17 residues. In DNA form, the CDR3 reads TGTGCCAGCAGTGAATGGGGACAGGGGGTGATAAATGAAAAACTGTTTTTT. Residues: CASSEWGQGVINEKLFF.

The J gene is TRBJ2-1, the V gene TRBV7-2; 7 bases match TRBD2. Germline V CDR1 and CDR2: SGHTA, FQGNSA. Losses at the gene ends were 2 bases for V and 5 bases for J; bases not matched to a gene: 6. The CDR3 has 15 amino acids. The CDR3 DNA reads as TGTGCCAGCAGCTTAAGGGCTAGCGGTAACAATGAGCAGTTCTTC. Its protein is CASSLRASGNNEQFF.

The J gene is TRBJ1-6, the V gene TRBV5-6; 9 bases fit TRBD1. The CDR3 spans 15 residues. With 4 bases clipped from V and 7 bases from J, the junction kept 6 bases outside the gene matches. The germline V gene encodes CDR1 SGHDT and CDR2 YYEEEE. The CDR3 protein is CASSLGTGRNSPLHF. The CDR3, as DNA: TGTGCCAGCAGCCTCGGGACAGGGCGGAATTCACCCCTCCACTTT.

The chain employs TRBV5-1 and TRBJ1-1, with D possibly being TRBD1 (5 bases). CDR1 SGHRS and CDR2 YFSETQ come from the germline V gene. The CDR3 is made up of 14 amino acids. Trimming took 1 base from V and 3 from J, leaving 10 bases between them. The CDR3: CASSLRQGDTEAFF. The CDR3 DNA reads TGCGCCAGCAGCTTGAGGCAAGGGGACACTGAAGCTTTCTTT. Filled out from reference TRBV5-1 and TRBJ1-1, the complete variable domain reads KAGVTQTPRYLIKTRGQQVTLSCSPISGHRSVSWYQQTPGQGLQFLFEYFSETQRNKGNFPGRFSGRQFSNSRSEMNVSTLELGDSALYLCASSLRQGDTEAFFGQGTRLTVV.

The rearrangement joins TRBV19 to TRBJ2-3; 8 nucleotides align to TRBD1. The CDR3 is 16 amino acids. Germline loops: CDR1 LNHDA, CDR2 SQIVND (reference sequence). V dropped 6 bases and J dropped 0; count of bases not matched to a gene: 8. CDR3 nucleotide sequence: TGTGCCAGTAGATCCCCAGGGGGCGGGAGCACAGATACGCAGTATTTT. This gives the protein CASRSPGGGSTDTQYF.

The genes are TRBV27 and TRBJ1-2; the D gene is possibly TRBD1 (5 bases). Deletions cut 0 bases from V and 7 bases from J, with 9 bases between. This CDR3 is built from 13 residues. The germline CDR1 and CDR2 sequences are MNHEY and SMNVEV (reference sequence). The CDR3 bases are TGTGCCAGCAGTTTATCGATGGGGGGTGGCTACACCTTC. Its protein product is CASSLSMGGGYTF.

There are a few counts of this clone. J is TRBJ2-1 and V is TRBV18, with D maybe TRBD1 (5 bases). The germline gives CDR1 KGHSH, CDR2 LQKENI. V lost 3 bases, J lost 9 bases, and 12 bases lay in between. This CDR3 is 13 amino acids long. The CDR3 spells CASSPNSGREQFF. The CDR3 DNA reads as TGTGCCAGCTCACCCAACTCAGGGCGTGAGCAGTTCTTC.

V and J are TRBV28 and TRBJ1-5; 7 nucleotides line up with TRBD1. There are 16 residues in the CDR3. Germline CDR1 MDHEN, CDR2 SYDVKM. The V and J ends lost 5 bases and 2 bases, in that order; junction bases with no gene match: 9. The CDR3 loop is CASSPWEGAGNQPQHF. For the CDR3, the DNA is TGTGCCAGCAGTCCCTGGGAGGGGGCAGGCAATCAGCCCCAGCATTTT.

This chain joins TRBV5-1 and TRBJ1-2; D gene uncertain. The V end was cut by 2 bases, the J end by 4 bases, with 9 bases between. The CDR3 consists of 13 residues. Germline lookup yields CDR1 SGHRS and CDR2 YFSETQ. The CDR3 protein is CASSLGRVYGYTF. The CDR3 region has the DNA TGCGCCAGCAGCTTAGGCAGAGTCTATGGCTACACCTTC.

V is TRBV11-2 and J is TRBJ2-1, with D possibly TRBD1 on 6 matching bases. Germline V gene sequence: CDR1 SGHAT, CDR2 FQNNGV. The CDR3 consists of 16 residues. Trimming cost V 5 bases and J 0 bases, with 14 bases left between them. This CDR3 reads CASSQQGQSSYNEQFF. CDR3 nucleotides: TGTGCCAGCAGCCAACAGGGACAAAGCTCCTACAATGAGCAGTTCTTC.

V usage is TRBV5-4 and J usage is TRBJ1-6; perhaps TRBD1 as D (5 bases). CDR3 length: 16 amino acids. Trimming cost V 2 bases and J 14 bases, with 23 bases left between them. CDR1 SGHNT and CDR2 YYREEE come from the germline V gene (reference sequence). This CDR3 reads CASSFSSARTAGTLHF. DNA for the CDR3: TGTGCCAGCAGCTTCTCGTCCGCCCGGACCGCAGGGACCCTCCACTTT. Full variable domain (missing parts from reference TRBV5-4 and TRBJ1-6): ETGVTQSPTHLIKTRGQQVTLRCSSQSGHNTVSWYQQALGQGPQFIFQYYREEENGRGNFPPRFSGLQFPNYSSELNVNALELDDSALYLCASSFSSARTAGTLHFGNGTRLTVT.

A single count supports this clone. The V gene is TRBV11-2, the J gene TRBJ2-7, with D tentatively TRBD2 (6 bases). The ends were cut back, 4 bases at V and 0 bases at J, with 13 bases in the middle. The CDR3 extends over 15 amino acids. Germline CDR1 and CDR2: SGHAT and FQNNGV. CDR3 in DNA: TGTGCCAGCAGCTCGGGACGGGAGATCTCCTACGAGCAGTACTTC. Protein product: CASSSGREISYEQYF.

The rearrangement uses TRBV11-2 and TRBJ2-7, with 7 positions matching TRBD1. The CDR3 is 14 amino acids. Unmatched junction bases numbered 10, after V lost 7 bases and J lost 4 bases. CDR1 and CDR2 (germline): SGHAT, FQNNGV. The CDR3, as DNA: TGTGCCAGCAACCTTCGGGGACAGACTTACGAGCAGTACTTC. It encodes CASNLRGQTYEQYF.

V and J are TRBV5-1 and TRBJ2-1; a weak D match, TRBD1 (5 bases). The CDR3 has 14 amino acids. The V gene's germline CDR1 is SGHRS and CDR2 YFSETQ. The germline V and J ends were trimmed by 7 bases and 7 bases, with 18 bases remaining between them. The CDR3 here is CASLPGPGSNEQFF. The CDR3 region has the DNA TGCGCCAGCCTCCCCGGGCCAGGGTCGAATGAGCAGTTCTTC.

This chain uses TRBV14 with TRBJ2-3; D might be TRBD2 (5 bases). The CDR3 extends over 14 amino acids. Germline CDR1 and CDR2: SGHDN and FVKESK. V was pared by 0 bases and J by 6 bases, with 10 bases between. CDR3 residues: CASSQDGERDTQYF. CDR3 bases: TGTGCCAGCAGCCAAGATGGGGAGAGGGATACGCAGTATTTT.

The table lists this clone with a few counts. V and J are TRBV7-3 and TRBJ2-5; TRBD1 aligns across 8 bases. The CDR3 covers 15 residues. Germline CDR1 and CDR2: SGHTA and FQGTGA. With V trimmed by 6 bases and J by 0 bases, 6 bases remained unmatched. The CDR3 nucleotides are TGTGCCAGCAGGTCGGGACAGGAGAACCAAGAGACCCAGTACTTC. Protein product: CASRSGQENQETQYF.